These T cell receptor beta chains were read from a single sample in a study of CXCR3-negative and CXCR3-positive naive CD8 T cells. TCRdb re-called the 5' RACE reads and shows each CDR3 protein once, DNA omitted. Recorded for this sample: around 150,000 distinct CDR3 sequences. The sequenced sample was naive CXCR3+ CD8+ T cells from blood. The source is a human donor in good health. Some clones in this sample may be carry-over from other donors' samples. CDR3s include the opening cysteine and the closing phenylalanine or tryptophan.

J gene: TRBJ2-5
V gene: TRBV6-6
CDR3 protein: CASSRLRQEYQETQYF

J gene: TRBJ2-5
V gene: TRBV28
CDR3 protein: CASTLGGGGETQYF

J gene: TRBJ2-2
V gene: TRBV12-3/TRBV12-4
CDR3 protein: CASRAGGYTGELFF

J gene: TRBJ2-3
V gene: TRBV27
CDR3 protein: CASSSTDTQYF

J gene: TRBJ1-3
V gene: TRBV12-5
CDR3 protein: CASGISTEYGNTIYF

J gene: TRBJ2-1
V gene: TRBV20-1
CDR3 protein: CSARTLRVGEQFF

J gene: TRBJ1-2
V gene: TRBV20-1
CDR3 protein: CSATGTGNYGYTF

J gene: TRBJ1-3
V gene: TRBV30
CDR3 protein: CAWSIGQGRSGNTIYF

J gene: TRBJ2-4
V gene: TRBV7-9
CDR3 protein: CASSPPLGGIQYF

J gene: TRBJ2-7
V gene: TRBV29-1
CDR3 protein: CSVEGPGGGYEQYF

J gene: TRBJ2-7
V gene: TRBV7-9
CDR3 protein: CASSDPGGWEQYF

J gene: TRBJ2-3
V gene: TRBV28
CDR3 protein: CASSLSTALTDTQYF

J gene: TRBJ2-2
V gene: TRBV5-1
CDR3 protein: CASSLTLAGGSIGELFF

J gene: TRBJ2-3
V gene: TRBV4-3
CDR3 protein: CASSQEGGLASDTQYF

J gene: TRBJ2-7
V gene: TRBV28
CDR3 protein: CASSFPGKGYEQYF

J gene: TRBJ1-2
V gene: TRBV2
CDR3 protein: CASSESFGTGDYGYTF

J gene: TRBJ1-1
V gene: TRBV29-1
CDR3 protein: CSVARGRGTEAFF

J gene: TRBJ2-3
V gene: TRBV12-3/TRBV12-4
CDR3 protein: CASSLDFSLDTQYF

J gene: TRBJ2-3
V gene: TRBV27
CDR3 protein: CASSLSRGLAGTDTQYF

J gene: TRBJ2-3
V gene: TRBV4-2
CDR3 protein: CASSQDHPGPNDTTDTQYF

J gene: TRBJ1-5
V gene: TRBV7-2
CDR3 protein: CASSVMSPQPQHF

J gene: TRBJ2-2
V gene: TRBV12-3/TRBV12-4
CDR3 protein: CASSPPDKSGTSGGVGGELFF

J gene: TRBJ2-1
V gene: TRBV28
CDR3 protein: CASSFGGEGGVYNEQFF

J gene: TRBJ2-3
V gene: TRBV12-3/TRBV12-4
CDR3 protein: CASSLSTFSTDTQYF

J gene: TRBJ2-7
V gene: TRBV7-9
CDR3 protein: CASSPRTGTQSYEQYF

J gene: TRBJ2-3
V gene: TRBV6-5
CDR3 protein: CASSLGSGRDTQYF